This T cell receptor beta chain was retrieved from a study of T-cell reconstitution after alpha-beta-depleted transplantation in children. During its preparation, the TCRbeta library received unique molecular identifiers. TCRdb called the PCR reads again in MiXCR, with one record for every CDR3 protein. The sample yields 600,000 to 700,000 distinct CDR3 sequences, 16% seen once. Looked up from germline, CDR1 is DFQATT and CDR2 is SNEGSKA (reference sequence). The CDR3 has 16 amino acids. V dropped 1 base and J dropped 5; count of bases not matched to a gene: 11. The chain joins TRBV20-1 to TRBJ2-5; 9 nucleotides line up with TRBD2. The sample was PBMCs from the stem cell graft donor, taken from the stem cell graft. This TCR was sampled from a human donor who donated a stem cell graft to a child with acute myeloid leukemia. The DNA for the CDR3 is TGCAGTGCTAGAGCCGCTCGCGGGGGGGCCGCGGAGACCCAGTACTTC. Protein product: CSARAARGGAAETQYF.